The 17 T cell receptor beta chains in this list originate from one sample, sequenced in a study of tumor and adjacent non-tumor tissue in lung cancer. Three rounds of nested PCR, following a modified ARM-PCR protocol, produced the TCRbeta library. Each CDR3 protein is one row after TCRdb ran MiXCR on the multiplex PCR reads. The profile shows approximately 76,000 distinct CDR3 sequences, approximately 71% of them singletons. This sample's RNA came from whole unsorted tissue. The sequencing sample was made of lung tumor tissue. All receptors derive from a woman between 65 and 79 years old with non-small cell lung cancer.

This clonotype has a count of ten or more. The chain couples TRBV10-3 to TRBJ2-5, with D perhaps TRBD2 (6 bases). V was cut by 10 bases and J by 2 bases, with 17 bases left in between. The germline V gene encodes CDR1 ENHRY and CDR2 SYGVKD. This CDR3 region has 14 residues. The CDR3 nucleotides are TGTGCCACAGTAGCGGAGAGCTCACAAGAGACCCAGTACTTC. Its translation: CATVAESSQETQYF.

A remark on this clonotype: This may arise from a read error, as a much more abundant clone is one base away. The chain recombines TRBV30 with TRBJ2-7, with unresolved D. The germline V gene encodes CDR1 GTSNPN and CDR2 SVGIG (reference sequence). The length of the CDR3 is 11 residues. V lost 7 bases and J 7 bases, leaving 14 bases between the germline ends. CDR3 in amino acids: CASSQVGEQYF. In DNA form, the CDR3 reads TGTGCCTCGTCACAAGTTGGAGAGCAGTACTTC.

This clonotype has only a few counts. J is TRBJ2-3 and V is TRBV6-1, with D possibly called TRBD1 or TRBD2 (6 bases each). Germline CDR1 MNHNS, CDR2 SASEGT. Trimming removed 5 bases at V and 6 bases at J, with 21 bases between. The CDR3 loop spans 16 amino acids. CDR3 residues: CASSSIHSPGADTQYF. The DNA for the CDR3 is TGTGCCAGCAGTTCTATACACTCGCCGGGGGCTGATACGCAGTATTTT.

This clonotype occurred many times. J is TRBJ2-1 and V is TRBV6-2 or TRBV6-3; 10 positions match TRBD2. Germline-derived CDR1 and CDR2 are MNHEY and SVGEGT. J lost 6 bases, V lost 5 bases, and 10 bases had no gene match. CDR3 size: 16 residues. CDR3 nucleotide sequence: TGTGCCAGCAGTCCACACGGAGCGGGGGGGTTCAATGAGCAGTTCTTC. Translating gives CASSPHGAGGFNEQFF.

Comments on this clonotype: The germline gene is not matched at one end of the junction; a read error may be the cause. The chain has TRBV6-5 and TRBJ2-5; tentatively, D is TRBD1 or TRBD2 (6 bases each). In germline, CDR1 is MNHEY, CDR2 SVGAGI. The CDR3 is made up of 16 amino acids. In DNA form, the CDR3 reads TGCGCCAGCAGTCACTCGCTTGAGGAGGGGGAAGAGACCCAGTACTTC. Translated, it gives CASSHSLEEGEETQYF.

The gene calls are TRBV7-3 and TRBJ2-1, with 7 bases that match TRBD1. CDR1 is SGHTA and CDR2 is FQGTGA in the germline V gene. The V and J ends lost 5 bases and 6 bases, in that order; junction bases with no gene match: 10. The CDR3 is 15 amino acids. CDR3 bases: TGTGCCAGCAGCAAGCCGGGACAGTGGGCCAATGAGCAGTTCTTC. Translation gives CASSKPGQWANEQFF.

For this clonotype: One junction end does not reproduce the germline sequence, and a read error may be involved. This sequence joins TRBV6-5 and TRBJ2-7; 11 positions agree with TRBD1. Germline V gene data show CDR1 as MNHEY and CDR2 as SVGAGI. The CDR3 covers 15 residues. The CDR3 DNA reads as TGTGCCAACAGTTACTCCGGACAGGGGGCGCATGGGCGGTACTTC. Its translation: CANSYSGQGAHGRYF.

A word on this clonotype: A much more abundant neighbour one base away suggests this may be a read error. The chain uses TRBV6-5 and TRBJ2-1; D gene unclear. The CDR3 sequence is 11 residues long. The germline V and J ends were trimmed by 4 bases and 9 bases, with 7 bases remaining between them. Germline-derived CDR1 and CDR2 are MNHEY and SVGAGI. DNA for the CDR3: TGTGCCAGCAGTTGCATGGGTGAGCAGTTCTTC. Its translation is CASSCMGEQFF.

This clonotype is termed medium-sized. The chain employs TRBV5-6 and TRBJ1-1; D unresolved. The CDR3 covers 12 residues. V was pared by 3 bases and J by 8 bases, with 11 bases between. CDR1 SGHDT and CDR2 YYEEEE come from the germline V gene. The CDR3 region is CASSSSSREAFF. The CDR3, as DNA: TGTGCCAGCAGCTCCTCTTCCAGGGAAGCTTTCTTT.

This clonotype was observed at least ten times. CDR3 sequence reads: CATSDLHRQETQYF. As DNA, the CDR3 is TGTGCCACCAGTGATTTGCACAGGCAAGAGACCCAGTACTTC. This chain connects TRBV24-1 to TRBJ2-5, with D possibly TRBD1 on 5 matching bases. The CDR3 has 14 amino acids. V was cut by 0 bases and J by 2 bases, with 6 bases left in between. Germline V gene sequence: CDR1 KGHDR, CDR2 SFDVKD.

In its sample, this clonotype was seen once. A junction end diverges from the germline sequence, so it may reflect a read error. The chain links TRBV5-1 to TRBJ2-5; tentative D call: TRBD2 (6 bases). CDR1 and CDR2 (germline): SGHRS, YFSETQ. CDR3 length equals 15 residues. The CDR3 protein is CASSNGLMDQEAQYF. The CDR3 DNA sequence: TGCGCCAGCAGCAACGGACTAATGGACCAAGAGGCCCAGTACTTC.

The chain recombines TRBV20-1 with TRBJ2-4; no definite D call. Germline loops: CDR1 DFQATT, CDR2 SNEGSKA (reference sequence). This CDR3 is built from 15 residues. Trimming cost V 0 bases and J 0 bases, with 9 bases left between them. CDR3 in amino acids: CSAREALLAKNIQYF. In DNA form, the CDR3 reads TGCAGTGCTAGAGAGGCGCTGCTAGCCAAAAACATTCAGTACTTC.

This clonotype was seen many times. The CDR3 DNA reads as TGCAGCGTTGAAGGAGGGGGGACACGAACCTACGAGCAGTACTTC. This encodes CSVEGGGTRTYEQYF. The chain links TRBV29-1 to TRBJ2-7; D assignment may be TRBD1 or TRBD2 (6 bases each). The CDR3 runs 15 residues. Germline CDR1 is SQVTM and CDR2 is ANQGSEA. Trimming shortened V by 1 base and J by 2 bases, and 15 bases separated the two germline ends.

This clonotype has a count of ten or more. This sequence joins TRBV5-1 and TRBJ1-1, with a possible D match to TRBD1 (6 bases). Germline CDR1 is SGHRS and CDR2 is YFSETQ. V lost 3 bases, J lost 8 bases, and 14 bases lay in between. The CDR3 is 13 amino acids. CDR3 coding DNA: TGCGCCAGCAGCTCCTTGGGGGCAACCGAAGCTTTCTTT. Protein: CASSSLGATEAFF.

In regard to this clonotype: A much larger clone differs from this one at a single base, so this may be a read error. The chain is built from TRBV14 and TRBJ1-1, with 8 bases aligning to TRBD1. J was trimmed by 14 bases and V by 4 bases; bases with no gene match: 18. The CDR3 runs to 15 residues. Germline-derived CDR1 and CDR2 are SGHDN and FVKESK. CDR3 nucleotide sequence: TGTGCCAGCAGCCTTGAAAGGACAGGGCGGCCTGAAACCTTCTTT. Protein: CASSLERTGRPETFF.

Note on this clonotype: A much larger clonotype is one base distant, so this may be a read error. The chain links TRBV20-1 to TRBJ2-3; unclear D gene. V lost 3 bases, J lost 5 bases, and 9 bases lay in between. CDR3 length equals 12 residues. CDR1 is DFQATT, CDR2 SNEGSKA, per germline (reference sequence). CDR3 bases: TGCAGTGCTAGCTCTGACATAGATACGCAGTATTTT. As protein: CSASSDIDTQYF.

In the case of this clonotype: One end of the junction varies from germline; a read error may be responsible. The chain is built from TRBV28 and TRBJ2-3; a weak D match, TRBD1 (6 bases). This CDR3 is 14 amino acids long. Germline V gives CDR1 MDHEN, CDR2 SYDVKM. CDR3: CASSHGTMTYTQYF. The CDR3 DNA is TGTGCCAGCAGTCACGGGACAATGACATATACGCAATATTTT. Full variable domain (rest looked up from reference TRBV28 and TRBJ2-3): DVKVTQSSRYLVKRTGEKVFLECVQDMDHENMFWYRQDPGLGLRLIYFSYDVKMKEKGDIPEGYSVSREKKERFSLILESASTNQTSMYLCASSHGTMTYTQYFGPGTRLTVL.